This T cell receptor beta chain is from a study of beta chain features in type 1 diabetes. The CDR3 has 15 amino acids. The germline gives CDR1 SGHRS, CDR2 YFSETQ. The V gene lost 4 bases and the J gene lost 1 base, with 13 bases spanning the gap. All of the isolated RNA was reverse transcribed, so expressed TCRB transcripts were sequenced. Profiling relied on immunoSEQ multiplex PCR, and the TCRdb table lists in-frame clones only, not all of them. The data contain 240,000 or so clones, 68% of them singletons. The chain is built from TRBV5-1 and TRBJ2-3; weak D call: TRBD2 (7 bases). Sample: naive CD4+ T cells from blood. The TCR comes from a man under 40 in good health. Here the CDR3 reads CASSRTGRGTDTQYF. The DNA of the CDR3 is TGCGCCAGCAGCCGAACAGGGAGGGGCACAGATACGCAGTATTTT.